Presented here are 14 T cell receptor beta chains from one specimen sequenced in a study of control samples from healthy donors and cancer patients (dated by TCRdb to the early 2020s). The library relied on the immunoSEQ multiplex PCR assay. In its TCRdb copy, this immuneACCESS table keeps in-frame sequences only and misses some clones. Where compared with another copy, unresolved V genes explain less than half of these, and the others have no known cause. Present in this sample are roughly 130,000 clones, 80% to 95% of which were seen just once. Approximately 2.7% of the sample goes to the ten largest clones. Material: blood. These TCRs come from a man in his late teens or twenties in good health.

This rearrangement joins TRBV28 to TRBJ1-3; D gene unclear. V was clipped by 3 bases and J by 5 bases, with 2 bases between them. Germline CDR1 and CDR2: MDHEN and SYDVKM. The CDR3 loop spans 11 amino acids. The CDR3 reads CASSFRNTIYF. DNA for the CDR3: TGTGCCAGCAGTTTCAGAAACACCATATATTTT. Drawing the rest from reference TRBV28 and TRBJ1-3, the complete variable domain is DVKVTQSSRYLVKRTGEKVFLECVQDMDHENMFWYRQDPGLGLRLIYFSYDVKMKEKGDIPEGYSVSREKKERFSLILESASTNQTSMYLCASSFRNTIYFGEGSWLTVV.

V gene TRBV18 combines with J gene TRBJ1-4, with unresolved D. V shed 0 bases and J shed 4 bases, with 9 bases lying between them. This CDR3 contains 15 residues. Germline CDR1 is KGHSH and CDR2 is LQKENI. The CDR3 loop reads CASSPPGQDNEKLFF. The CDR3 nucleotides are TGTGCCAGCTCACCACCAGGGCAGGATAATGAAAAACTGTTTTTT.

V usage is TRBV7-3 and J usage is TRBJ2-3, with 7 nucleotides matching TRBD2. Germline loops: CDR1 SGHTA, CDR2 FQGTGA. The CDR3 has 15 residues. V shed 2 bases and J 0 bases; nucleotides not matched to a gene: 2. The CDR3 spells CASSLSGGSTDTQYF. DNA for the CDR3: TGTGCCAGCAGCTTATCGGGAGGAAGCACAGATACGCAGTATTTT.

This clone came up a few times. The chain links TRBV3-1 (or the pseudogene TRBV3-2) to TRBJ2-3; D could derive from TRBD1 or TRBD2 (6 bases each). The CDR3 extends over 20 amino acids. Germline assignment: CDR1 LGHDT and CDR2 YNNKEL (reference sequence). Trimming cost V 7 bases and J 2 bases, with 31 bases left between them. In DNA, the CDR3 is TGTGCCAGCACCCAGGGGATACTGGTGGCGGGGCCCTGTTACACAGATACGCAGTATTTT. Amino acid sequence: CASTQGILVAGPCYTDTQYF.

The J gene is TRBJ2-1, the V gene TRBV7-9, with 12 bases fitting TRBD2. Germline CDR1 is SEHNR and CDR2 is FQNEAQ (reference sequence). CDR3 length: 17 amino acids. V dropped 5 bases and J dropped 7; count of bases not matched to a gene: 12. The CDR3 sequence is CASSPPPRLAGGNEQFF. The DNA for the CDR3 is TGTGCCAGCAGCCCCCCCCCGCGGCTAGCGGGGGGGAATGAGCAGTTCTTC.

This clone was recorded only once. V gene TRBV4-1 combines with J gene TRBJ2-3; 12 bases line up with TRBD2. V shed 0 bases and J 1 base; nucleotides not matched to a gene: 2. The CDR3 sequence is 17 residues long. The germline V gene has CDR1 MGHRA and CDR2 YSYEKL. The CDR3 here is CASSQEGLAGRTDTQYF. The CDR3 DNA reads as TGCGCCAGCAGCCAAGAAGGACTAGCGGGACGCACAGATACGCAGTATTTT.

As concerns this clone: Other nucleotide sequences from this sample produce the same CDR3. This rearrangement joins TRBV18 to TRBJ1-5; D not certain. The CDR3 is 13 residues long. Germline loops: CDR1 KGHSH, CDR2 LQKENI. The V gene lost 3 bases and the J gene lost 4 bases, with 7 bases spanning the gap. CDR3 sequence (DNA): TGTGCCAGCTCACCCGGGGAGAATCAGCCCCAGCATTTT. It translates to CASSPGENQPQHF.

This clone was detected only once. The V call is TRBV6-5, the J call TRBJ2-3; 9 bases fit TRBD2. This CDR3 has 14 residues. The germline CDR1 and CDR2 sequences are MNHEY and SVGAGI. J gave up 5 bases and V 9 bases, and 9 bases lay outside the gene matches. DNA of the CDR3: TGTGCCAGTTTATCTAGCGGGGTAGGAGATACGCAGTATTTT. Its translation is CASLSSGVGDTQYF.

J is TRBJ1-4 and V is TRBV7-9; tentative D call: TRBD1 (5 bases). The length of the CDR3 is 14 residues. V lost 5 bases and J 4 bases, leaving 11 bases between the germline ends. Germline values: CDR1 SEHNR, CDR2 FQNEAQ (reference sequence). CDR3 sequence reads: CASSKGSGNEKLFF. Here the CDR3 DNA reads TGTGCCAGCAGCAAGGGGTCTGGTAATGAAAAACTGTTTTTT.

The chain couples TRBV19 to TRBJ1-2; 7 bases fit TRBD1. The trim removed 6 bases at V and 3 bases at J, leaving 10 bases unmatched. Germline CDR1 LNHDA, CDR2 SQIVND (reference sequence). This CDR3 has 15 amino acids. In nucleotides, the CDR3 is TGTGCCAGTAGCACCCAGGGAGGGGGCGACTATGGCTACACCTTC. It codes for CASSTQGGGDYGYTF.

The J gene is TRBJ2-1, the V gene TRBV11-3, with TRBD2 matching 9 bases. V lost 5 bases, J lost 4 bases, and 15 bases stayed unmatched. Germline CDR1 and CDR2: SGHNT and YENEEA. The CDR3 consists of 18 residues. CDR3 in DNA: TGTGCCAGCAGCCCCTACTTCCCACTAGCGGGTACTTACAATGAGCAGTTCTTC. Translation: CASSPYFPLAGTYNEQFF.

The chain has TRBV2 and TRBJ1-2, with TRBD1 identical over 8 bases. Germline CDR1 is SNHLY and CDR2 is FYNNEI. With V trimmed by 6 bases and J by 6 bases, 6 bases remained unmatched. CDR3 length: 13 amino acids. As DNA, the CDR3 is TGTGCCAGCAGCGGGGACAGGAGCGATGGCTACACCTTC. Amino acid sequence: CASSGDRSDGYTF.

This clone occurred many times. V usage is TRBV4-1 and J usage is TRBJ2-1, with 7 bases that match TRBD2. Trimming removed 4 bases from V and 6 bases from J; junction bases left unmatched: 15. Germline lookup yields CDR1 MGHRA and CDR2 YSYEKL. The CDR3 has 17 amino acids. CDR3 region: CASSLRHPGGKVNEQFF. CDR3 coding DNA: TGCGCCAGCAGCCTTAGACACCCGGGAGGCAAGGTCAATGAGCAGTTCTTC.

This chain links TRBV6-1 with TRBJ2-1; maybe TRBD2 (5 bases). V shed 2 bases and J shed 0 bases, with 11 bases lying between them. In germline, CDR1 is MNHNS, CDR2 SASEGT. The CDR3 extends over 16 amino acids. The chain's CDR3 is CASSEPRAGSYNEQFF. DNA of the CDR3: TGTGCCAGCAGTGAACCTCGGGCGGGCTCCTACAATGAGCAGTTCTTC.